The sequence of this T cell receptor (beta chain) was determined in a study of blood T cell repertoires in COVID-19. Across the whole study: The United States, Italy and Spain provided the acute and convalescent COVID-19 samples. PBMCs, B-cell-depleted T cells, or T cells provided the cDNA or gDNA that made up the material.

Per the original methods: It was from reference gene primer amplification that nucleated cell counts were estimated. Generated by immunoSEQ multiplex PCR, the TCRdb table keeps only in-frame clones and is missing some. V, J and clone size reflect that table, while D and trimming were determined from the DNA. The table includes 90,000 or so clones, around 85% detected once. V was cut by 4 bases and J by 3 bases, with 18 bases left in between. CDR1 GTSNPN and CDR2 SVGIG come from the germline V gene (reference sequence). This CDR3 has 15 residues. Sequencing input: peripheral blood. The TCR comes from a man older than 75 with active or convalescent COVID-19. This rearrangement joins TRBV30 to TRBJ2-5; D uncertain. The DNA of the CDR3 is TGTGCCTGGAACCTCCTGACACTGGGTAAAGAGACCCAGTACTTC. Protein: CAWNLLTLGKETQYF.